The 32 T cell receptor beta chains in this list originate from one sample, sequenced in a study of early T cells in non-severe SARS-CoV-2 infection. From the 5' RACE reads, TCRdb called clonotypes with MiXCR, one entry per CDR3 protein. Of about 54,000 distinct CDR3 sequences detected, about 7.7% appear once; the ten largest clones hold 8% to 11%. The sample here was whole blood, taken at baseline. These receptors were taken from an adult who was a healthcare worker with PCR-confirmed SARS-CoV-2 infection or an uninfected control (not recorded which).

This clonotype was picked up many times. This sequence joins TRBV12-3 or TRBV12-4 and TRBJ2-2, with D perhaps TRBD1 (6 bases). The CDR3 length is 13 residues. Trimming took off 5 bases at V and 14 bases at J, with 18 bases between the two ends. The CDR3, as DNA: TGTGCCAGCAGTGGTGGGACACGGGAACAACTGTTTTTT. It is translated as CASSGGTREQLFF.

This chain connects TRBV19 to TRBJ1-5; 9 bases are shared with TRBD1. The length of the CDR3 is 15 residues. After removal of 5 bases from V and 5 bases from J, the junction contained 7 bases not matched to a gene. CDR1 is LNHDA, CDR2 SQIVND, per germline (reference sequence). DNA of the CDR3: TGTGCCAGTAGTCCTGGACAGGGGATTGATCAGCCCCAGCATTTT. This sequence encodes CASSPGQGIDQPQHF.

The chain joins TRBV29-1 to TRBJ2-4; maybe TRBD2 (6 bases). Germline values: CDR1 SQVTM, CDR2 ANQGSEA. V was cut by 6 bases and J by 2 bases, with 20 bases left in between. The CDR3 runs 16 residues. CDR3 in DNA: TGCAGCGTAGGACTTTGGGGGGAAGGTACCAAAAACATTCAGTACTTC. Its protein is CSVGLWGEGTKNIQYF.

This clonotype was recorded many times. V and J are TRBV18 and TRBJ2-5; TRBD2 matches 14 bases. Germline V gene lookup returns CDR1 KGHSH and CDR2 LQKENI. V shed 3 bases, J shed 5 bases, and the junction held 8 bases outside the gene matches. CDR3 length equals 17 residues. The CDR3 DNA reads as TGTGCCAGCTCACCTGGGACTAGCGGGAGAAACGTGGAGACCCAGTACTTC. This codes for CASSPGTSGRNVETQYF.

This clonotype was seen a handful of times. The CDR3: CAIKGGETSAYNEQFF. The CDR3 DNA follows: TGTGCCATCAAAGGAGGGGAGACTAGCGCGTACAATGAGCAGTTCTTC. The chain has TRBV10-3 and TRBJ2-1; 8 nucleotides align to TRBD2. V lost 7 bases and J lost 4; bases outside the gene matches: 12. The CDR3 runs 16 residues. Germline V lookup: CDR1 ENHRY, CDR2 SYGVKD.

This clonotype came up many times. CDR3 bases: TGTGCCAGCAGCTACGGACTAGCGGGAACCGCCGGCACAGATACGCAGTATTTT. It specifies CASSYGLAGTAGTDTQYF. The chain employs TRBV7-2 and TRBJ2-3; TRBD2 aligns across 12 bases. The CDR3 has 18 amino acids. Germline CDR1 and CDR2: SGHTA and FQGNSA. V shed 4 bases, J shed 1 base, and the junction held 9 bases outside the gene matches. Full variable domain (rest looked up from reference TRBV7-2 and TRBJ2-3): GAGVSQSPSNKVTEKGKDVELRCDPISGHTALYWYRQSLGQGLEFLIYFQGNSAPDKSGLPSDRFSAERTGGSVSTLTIQRTQQEDSAVYLCASSYGLAGTAGTDTQYFGPGTRLTVL.

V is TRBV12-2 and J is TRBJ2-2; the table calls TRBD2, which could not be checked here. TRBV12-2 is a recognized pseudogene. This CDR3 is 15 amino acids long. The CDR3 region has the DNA TGTGCAAGTCGCTTAGTGGCGGGTAACACCGGGGAGCTGTTTTTT. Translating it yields CASRLVAGNTGELFF.

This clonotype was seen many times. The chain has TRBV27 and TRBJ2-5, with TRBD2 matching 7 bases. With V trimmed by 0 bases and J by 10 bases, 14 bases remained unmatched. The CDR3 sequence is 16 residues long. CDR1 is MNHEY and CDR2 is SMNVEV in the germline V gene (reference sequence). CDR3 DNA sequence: TGTGCCAGCAGTTTATCCATTCTAGCGGTAAAAGAGGGCCAGTACTTC. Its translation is CASSLSILAVKEGQYF.

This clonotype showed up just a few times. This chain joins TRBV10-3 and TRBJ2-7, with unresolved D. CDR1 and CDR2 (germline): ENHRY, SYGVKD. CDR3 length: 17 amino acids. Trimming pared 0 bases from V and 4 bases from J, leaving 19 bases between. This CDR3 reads CAISESNALPSGYEQYF. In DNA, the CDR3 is TGTGCCATCAGTGAGTCCAACGCGCTCCCTTCGGGTTACGAGCAGTACTTC.

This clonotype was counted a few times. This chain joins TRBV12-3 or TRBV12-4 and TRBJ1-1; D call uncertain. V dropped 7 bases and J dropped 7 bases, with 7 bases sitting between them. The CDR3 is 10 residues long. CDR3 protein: CASMGIEAFF. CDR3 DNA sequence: TGTGCCAGCATGGGAATTGAAGCTTTCTTT.

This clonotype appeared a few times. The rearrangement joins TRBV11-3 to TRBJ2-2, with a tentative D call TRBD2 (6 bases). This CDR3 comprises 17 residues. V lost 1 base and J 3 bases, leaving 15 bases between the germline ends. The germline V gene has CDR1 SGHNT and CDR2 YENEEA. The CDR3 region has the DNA TGTGCCAGCAGCTTAGGGCCGGGAGCATCATACACCGGGGAGCTGTTTTTT. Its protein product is CASSLGPGASYTGELFF.

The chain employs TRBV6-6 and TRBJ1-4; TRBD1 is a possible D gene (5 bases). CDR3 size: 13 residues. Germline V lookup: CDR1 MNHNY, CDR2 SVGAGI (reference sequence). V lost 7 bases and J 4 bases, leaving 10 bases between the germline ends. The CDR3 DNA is TGTGCCAGCACAGAGGGGCTTAATGAAAAACTGTTTTTT. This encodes CASTEGLNEKLFF.

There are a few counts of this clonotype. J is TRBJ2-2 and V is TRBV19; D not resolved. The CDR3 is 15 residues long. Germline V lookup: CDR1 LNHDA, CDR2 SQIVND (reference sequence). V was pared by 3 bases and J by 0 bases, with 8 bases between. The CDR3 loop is CASSMLSPNTGELFF. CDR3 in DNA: TGTGCCAGTAGTATGCTTTCGCCGAACACCGGGGAGCTGTTTTTT.

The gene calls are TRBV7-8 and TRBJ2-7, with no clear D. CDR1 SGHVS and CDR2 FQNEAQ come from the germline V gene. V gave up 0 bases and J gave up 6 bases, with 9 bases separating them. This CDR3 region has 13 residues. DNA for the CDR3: TGTGCCAGCAGCTTAGCGGGTCGAGCCGAGCAGTACTTC. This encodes CASSLAGRAEQYF.

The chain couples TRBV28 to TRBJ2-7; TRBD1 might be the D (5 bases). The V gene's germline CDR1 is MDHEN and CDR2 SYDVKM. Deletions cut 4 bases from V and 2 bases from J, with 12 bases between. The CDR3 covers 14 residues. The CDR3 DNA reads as TGTGCCAGCAGTTCAAGCAGGGTCCCCTACGAGCAGTACTTC. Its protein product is CASSSSRVPYEQYF. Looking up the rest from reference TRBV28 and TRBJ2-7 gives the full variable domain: DVKVTQSSRYLVKRTGEKVFLECVQDMDHENMFWYRQDPGLGLRLIYFSYDVKMKEKGDIPEGYSVSREKKERFSLILESASTNQTSMYLCASSSSRVPYEQYFGPGTRLTVT.

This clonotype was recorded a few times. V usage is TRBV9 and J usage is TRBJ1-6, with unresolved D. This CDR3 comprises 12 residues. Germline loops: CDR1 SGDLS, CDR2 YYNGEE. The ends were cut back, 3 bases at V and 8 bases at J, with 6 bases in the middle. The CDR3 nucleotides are TGTGCCAGCAGCGACGGGGATTCACCCCTCCACTTT. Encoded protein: CASSDGDSPLHF.

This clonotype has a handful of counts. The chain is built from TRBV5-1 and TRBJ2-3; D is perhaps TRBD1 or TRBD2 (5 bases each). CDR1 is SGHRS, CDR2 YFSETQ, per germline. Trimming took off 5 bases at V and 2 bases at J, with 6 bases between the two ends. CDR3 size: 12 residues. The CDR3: CASRGDTDTQYF. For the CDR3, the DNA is TGCGCCAGCAGGGGGGACACAGATACGCAGTATTTT.

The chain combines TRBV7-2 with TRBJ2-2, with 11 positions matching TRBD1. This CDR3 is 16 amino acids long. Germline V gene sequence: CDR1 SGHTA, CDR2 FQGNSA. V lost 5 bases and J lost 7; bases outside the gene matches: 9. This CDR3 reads CASSTAGQGVYGELFF. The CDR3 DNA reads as TGTGCCAGCAGCACGGCGGGACAGGGGGTCTACGGGGAGCTGTTTTTT.

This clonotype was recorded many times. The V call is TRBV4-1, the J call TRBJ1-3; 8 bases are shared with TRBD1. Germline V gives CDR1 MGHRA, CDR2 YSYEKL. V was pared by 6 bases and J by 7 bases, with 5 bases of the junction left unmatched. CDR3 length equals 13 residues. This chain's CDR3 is CASSYGQGNTIYF. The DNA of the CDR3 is TGCGCCAGCAGTTACGGACAGGGCAACACCATATATTTT.

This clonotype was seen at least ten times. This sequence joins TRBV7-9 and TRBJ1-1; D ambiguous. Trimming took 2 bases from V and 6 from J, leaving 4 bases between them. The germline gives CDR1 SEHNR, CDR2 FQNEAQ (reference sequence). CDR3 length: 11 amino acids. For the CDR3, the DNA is TGTGCCAGCAGCTTATGGGCTGAAGCTTTCTTT. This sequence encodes CASSLWAEAFF.

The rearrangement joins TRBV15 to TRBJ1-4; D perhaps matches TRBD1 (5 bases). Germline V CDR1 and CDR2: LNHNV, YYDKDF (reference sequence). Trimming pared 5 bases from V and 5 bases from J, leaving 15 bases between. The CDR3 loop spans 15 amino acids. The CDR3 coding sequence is TGTGCCACCAGCGGCACCGGGACGGAGAATGAAAAACTGTTTTTT. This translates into CATSGTGTENEKLFF.

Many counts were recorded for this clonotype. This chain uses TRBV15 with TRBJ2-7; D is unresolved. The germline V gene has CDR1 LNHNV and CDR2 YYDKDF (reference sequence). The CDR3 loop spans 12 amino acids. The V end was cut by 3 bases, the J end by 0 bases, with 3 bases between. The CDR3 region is CATSRNSYEQYF. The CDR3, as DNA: TGTGCCACCAGCAGGAACTCCTACGAGCAGTACTTC.

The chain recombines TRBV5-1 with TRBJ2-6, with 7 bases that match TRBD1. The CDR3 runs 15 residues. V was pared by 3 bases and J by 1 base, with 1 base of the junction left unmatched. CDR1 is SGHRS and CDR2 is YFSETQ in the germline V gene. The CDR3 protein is CASSWDSSGANVLTF. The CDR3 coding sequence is TGCGCCAGCAGCTGGGACAGTTCTGGGGCCAACGTCCTGACTTTC.

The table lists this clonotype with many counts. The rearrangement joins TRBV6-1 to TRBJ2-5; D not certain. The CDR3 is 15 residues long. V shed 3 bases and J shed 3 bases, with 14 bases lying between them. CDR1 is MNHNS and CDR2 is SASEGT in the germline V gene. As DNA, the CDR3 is TGTGCCAGCAGTGAGCAACTAACAAGGGAAGAGACCCAGTACTTC. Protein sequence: CASSEQLTREETQYF.

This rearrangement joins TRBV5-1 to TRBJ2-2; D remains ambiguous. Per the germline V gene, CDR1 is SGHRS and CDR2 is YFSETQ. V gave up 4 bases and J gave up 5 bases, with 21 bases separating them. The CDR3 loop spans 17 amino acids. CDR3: CASSPHSPLPWTGELFF. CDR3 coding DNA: TGCGCCAGCAGCCCGCATTCTCCTTTGCCGTGGACCGGGGAGCTGTTTTTT.

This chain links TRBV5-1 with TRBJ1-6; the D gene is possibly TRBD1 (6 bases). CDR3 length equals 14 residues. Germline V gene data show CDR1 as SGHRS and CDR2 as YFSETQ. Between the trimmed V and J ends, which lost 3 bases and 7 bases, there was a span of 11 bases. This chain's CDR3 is CASSSDQGNSPLHF. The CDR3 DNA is TGCGCCAGCAGCTCCGATCAGGGGAATTCACCCCTCCACTTT.

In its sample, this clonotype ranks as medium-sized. CDR3 bases: TGTGCCAGCAGTGGGGGACAGGGGAGCGACGAGCAGTACTTC. It encodes CASSGGQGSDEQYF. The gene calls are TRBV6-1 and TRBJ2-7; TRBD1 agrees at 10 bases. Trimming removed 4 bases from V and 5 bases from J; junction bases left unmatched: 5. Germline CDR1 and CDR2: MNHNS and SASEGT. CDR3 length: 14 amino acids.

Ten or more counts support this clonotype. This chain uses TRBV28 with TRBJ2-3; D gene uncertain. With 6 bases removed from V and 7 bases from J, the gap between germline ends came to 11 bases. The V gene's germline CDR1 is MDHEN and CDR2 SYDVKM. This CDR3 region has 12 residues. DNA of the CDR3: TGTGCCAGCAGCACCGGACGACATACGCAGTATTTT. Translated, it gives CASSTGRHTQYF.

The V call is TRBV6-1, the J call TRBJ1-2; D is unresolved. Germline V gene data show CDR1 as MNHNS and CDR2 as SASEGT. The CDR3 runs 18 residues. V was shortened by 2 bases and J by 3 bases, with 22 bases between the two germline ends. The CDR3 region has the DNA TGTGCCAGCAGTGAATTAATCGTGGGCCTCTCGGGAGACTATGGCTACACCTTC. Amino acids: CASSELIVGLSGDYGYTF.

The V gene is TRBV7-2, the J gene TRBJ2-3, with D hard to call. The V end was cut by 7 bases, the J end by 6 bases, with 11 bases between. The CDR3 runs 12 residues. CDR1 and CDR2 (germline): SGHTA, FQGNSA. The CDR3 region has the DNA TGTGCCAGCACCATCAGACCCGATACGCAGTATTTT. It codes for CASTIRPDTQYF.

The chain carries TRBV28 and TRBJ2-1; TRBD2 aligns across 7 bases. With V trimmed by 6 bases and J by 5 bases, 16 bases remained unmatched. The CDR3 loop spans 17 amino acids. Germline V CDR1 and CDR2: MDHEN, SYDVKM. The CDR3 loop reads CASSYGRMGGLDNEQFF. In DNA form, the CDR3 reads TGTGCCAGCAGCTACGGGAGGATGGGGGGGTTGGACAATGAGCAGTTCTTC.

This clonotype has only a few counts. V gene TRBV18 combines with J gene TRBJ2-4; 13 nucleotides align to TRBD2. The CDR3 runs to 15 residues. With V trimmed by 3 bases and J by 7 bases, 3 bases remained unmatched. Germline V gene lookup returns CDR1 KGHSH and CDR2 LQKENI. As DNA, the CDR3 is TGTGCCAGCTCACCCGGACTAGCGGGAGTCAACATTCAGTACTTC. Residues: CASSPGLAGVNIQYF.